This T cell receptor (beta chain) stems from a study of cytomegalovirus exposure and HLA in healthy donors. Findings of the study overall: Productive rates of about 87% or about 30% were seen for most TCR beta V segments in an earlier analysis. Judged likely to be a sequencing artifact was a cluster of highly shared sequence variants. While the bulk of TCR sequences proved rare, some public TCRs turned up in many donors.

Both 60 Vbeta primers and 13 Jbeta primers went into the PCR. Profiling relied on immunoSEQ multiplex PCR, and the TCRdb table lists in-frame clones only, not all of them. The sample has 130,000 to 150,000 clones, just under 80% seen once. Germline V gene data show CDR1 as MGHRA and CDR2 as YSYEKL. This CDR3 contains 16 residues. Points on this clone: The antigen is unknown. At one boundary the junction diverges from the germline segment, which might be a read error.

Sequencing was carried out using PBMCs. The clonotype comes from a man between 25 and 39 years old in good health and CMV-seronegative. V is TRBV4-1 and J is TRBJ1-5; D might be TRBD1 (6 bases). The CDR3 nucleotides are TGCGCCAGCAGCCAAATCCAGGGGAGTCGCAATCAGCCCCAGAATTTT. This gives the protein CASSQIQGSRNQPQNF.